The 31 T cell receptor beta chains given below trace back to one sample, sequenced in a study of OX40 agonist ivuxolimab in advanced cancers. Method: immunoSEQ multiplex PCR; TCRdb's copy keeps in-frame clones and lacks some. The table lists about 44,000 clones, approximately 86% of them singletons, with 15% to 20% in the top ten. The specimen comprised CD4+ or CD8+ T cells sorted from blood, sampled in a trial of the OX40 agonist ivuxolimab. These receptors were taken from an adult with an advanced solid tumor such as melanoma, head and neck, liver or kidney cancer.

V gene TRBV6-5 combines with J gene TRBJ1-5, with TRBD1 matching 7 bases. This CDR3 is built from 13 residues. Germline trimming cut 5 bases from V and 4 bases from J; bases unmatched to any gene: 2. Germline V gene data show CDR1 as MNHEY and CDR2 as SVGAGI. DNA for the CDR3: TGTGCCAGCAGTGGGACAGAGAATCAGCCCCAGCATTTT. This encodes CASSGTENQPQHF.

V and J are TRBV7-2 and TRBJ2-7, with D perhaps TRBD1 (6 bases). V was clipped by 5 bases and J by 1 base, with 9 bases between them. The CDR3 runs 13 residues. Germline V gene lookup returns CDR1 SGHTA and CDR2 FQGNSA. The CDR3 loop reads CASSPGVSYEQYF. CDR3 bases: TGTGCCAGCAGCCCAGGGGTATCCTACGAGCAGTACTTC.

The chain recombines TRBV5-5 with TRBJ2-5, with D possibly being TRBD1 (6 bases). This CDR3 has 14 amino acids. Trimming pared 0 bases from V and 5 bases from J, leaving 11 bases between. Germline-derived CDR1 and CDR2 are SGHKS and YYEKEE (reference sequence). The CDR3 sequence: CASSLDLGAETQYF. Written as DNA, the CDR3 is TGTGCCAGCAGCTTGGACCTGGGGGCCGAGACCCAGTACTTC.

This sequence joins TRBV6-5 and TRBJ2-7; D may correspond to TRBD1 or TRBD2 (6 bases each). The CDR3 consists of 13 residues. The germline V and J ends were trimmed by 7 bases and 3 bases, with 13 bases remaining between them. The germline gives CDR1 MNHEY, CDR2 SVGAGI. The CDR3 region has the DNA TGTGCCAGCACTCCGGGGGCTTTCTACGAGCAGTACGTC. This translates into CASTPGAFYEQYV.

The chain links TRBV7-6 to TRBJ2-1; no firm D call. CDR1 and CDR2 from the germline V gene are SGHVS and FNYEAQ. Trimming shortened V by 4 bases and J by 0 bases, and 13 bases separated the two germline ends. This CDR3 region has 16 residues. CDR3 in DNA: TGTGCCAGCAGCTCGTCCTCGGAGAGCTCCTACAATGAGCAGTTCTTC. Protein: CASSSSSESSYNEQFF.

The V call is TRBV4-3, the J call TRBJ2-7; D is ambiguous. Germline V gene data show CDR1 as LGHNA and CDR2 as YSLEER. Between the trimmed V and J ends, which lost 4 bases and 4 bases, there was a span of 17 bases. The CDR3 consists of 15 residues. CDR3 sequence reads: CASSLGEGSKYEQYF. DNA for the CDR3: TGCGCCAGCAGCCTAGGAGAAGGGTCTAAGTACGAGCAGTACTTC.

The rearrangement joins TRBV19 to TRBJ2-1, with 10 nucleotides matching TRBD1. There are 14 residues in the CDR3. The V gene's germline CDR1 is LNHDA and CDR2 SQIVND (reference sequence). The V segment lost 5 bases and the J segment 4 bases; nucleotides outside the gene matches: 2. The CDR3: CASSLGQGYNEQFF. The DNA of the CDR3 is TGTGCCAGTAGTTTGGGACAGGGGTACAATGAGCAGTTCTTC.

The gene calls are TRBV4-3 and TRBJ1-3; tentatively, D is TRBD1 (5 bases). The germline V gene has CDR1 LGHNA and CDR2 YSLEER. The CDR3 has 16 amino acids. V shed 1 base and J shed 0 bases, with 10 bases lying between them. DNA of the CDR3: TGCGCCAGCAGCCAAGCGGACACCATCTCTGGAAACACCATATATTTT. Its translation is CASSQADTISGNTIYF.

The genes are TRBV9 and TRBJ2-7; TRBD2 is a possible D gene (5 bases). The CDR3 sequence is 14 residues long. Trimming left V 4 bases short and J 0 bases short, with 11 bases between. The germline CDR1 and CDR2 sequences are SGDLS and YYNGEE. CDR3 sequence reads: CASSPDGSSYEQYV. The CDR3 region has the DNA TGTGCCAGCAGCCCAGATGGGAGCTCCTACGAGCAGTACGTC.

The gene calls are TRBV25-1 and TRBJ1-6; D is unclear. CDR3 size: 13 residues. Germline-derived CDR1 and CDR2 are MGHDK and SYGVNS. The germline V and J ends were trimmed by 1 base and 7 bases, with 5 bases remaining between them. Here the CDR3 DNA reads TGTGCCAGCAGTGAATCTGGGAATTCACCCCTCCACTTT. Its translation is CASSESGNSPLHF.

A word on this clone: Other DNA variants within this sample encode the same CDR3. The chain carries TRBV19 and TRBJ1-1; 7 nucleotides align to TRBD1. The germline gives CDR1 LNHDA, CDR2 SQIVND (reference sequence). J gave up 7 bases and V 8 bases, and 1 base lay outside the gene matches. The CDR3 totals 10 residues. In DNA, the CDR3 is TGTGCCAGTCAGGGGGTTGAAGCTTTCTTT. It is translated as CASQGVEAFF. Looking up the rest from reference TRBV19 and TRBJ1-1 gives the full variable domain: DGGITQSPKYLFRKEGQNVTLSCEQNLNHDAMYWYRQDPGQGLRLIYYSQIVNDFQKGDIAEGYSVSREKKESFPLTVTSAQKNPTAFYLCASQGVEAFFGQGTRLTVV.

The chain has TRBV11-2 and TRBJ1-2; the D is unclear. V lost 5 bases and J lost 2, with 15 bases in between. The length of the CDR3 is 15 residues. Germline V gene sequence: CDR1 SGHAT, CDR2 FQNNGV. The CDR3 DNA reads TGTGCCAGCAGCCAAACACCCAGTTCCAACTATGGCTACACCTTC. Encoded protein: CASSQTPSSNYGYTF.

V usage is TRBV28 and J usage is TRBJ2-3; possible D gene TRBD1, 5 bases. This CDR3 comprises 14 residues. V lost 8 bases and J 2 bases, leaving 14 bases between the germline ends. From germline, CDR1 is MDHEN and CDR2 SYDVKM. CDR3 coding DNA: TGTGCCAGCGGCCTGGGGCAGGTCACAGATACGCAGTATTTT. This encodes CASGLGQVTDTQYF.

The rearrangement joins TRBV13 to TRBJ1-1; 12 bases agree with TRBD1. Germline CDR1 and CDR2: PRHDT and FYEKMQ (reference sequence). This CDR3 region has 16 residues. V gave up 6 bases and J gave up 1 base; unmatched junction bases: 6. The CDR3 coding sequence is TGTGCCAGCAGGGGACCGGGACAGGGGGCGAACACTGAAGCTTTCTTT. This codes for CASRGPGQGANTEAFF.

This clone has a single count. The chain recombines TRBV28 with TRBJ2-3, with D tentatively TRBD1 (6 bases). This CDR3 is built from 16 residues. CDR1 and CDR2 from the germline V gene are MDHEN and SYDVKM. Between the trimmed V and J ends, which lost 6 bases and 6 bases, there was a span of 22 bases. CDR3 residues: CASSPPGHSMEDTQYF. The CDR3 bases are TGTGCCAGCAGCCCACCGGGACACTCCATGGAGGATACGCAGTATTTT.

The DNA of the CDR3 is TGTGCCAGCAGTTCGACAGGGGGCGGTTTTAAGGAAAAACTGTTTTTT. It encodes CASSSTGGGFKEKLFF. The chain has TRBV6-5 and TRBJ1-4; 10 bases are a match to TRBD1. The CDR3 is made up of 16 amino acids. Germline assignment: CDR1 MNHEY and CDR2 SVGAGI. The junction had 10 bases not matched to a gene; V was cut back by 4 bases and J by 8 bases.

This clone occurred a few times. The identical CDR3 is also encoded by other nucleotide sequences in the sample. The CDR3 region is CASSPEGWGGYTF. CDR3 DNA sequence: TGTGCCAGCAGTCCAGAGGGGTGGGGTGGCTACACCTTC. This chain joins TRBV7-8 and TRBJ1-2, with D tentatively TRBD1 (5 bases). Germline lookup yields CDR1 SGHVS and CDR2 FQNEAQ. Trimming took off 6 bases at V and 7 bases at J, with 15 bases between the two ends. The CDR3 runs to 13 residues.

The chain employs TRBV10-1 and TRBJ1-1; no clear D gene. The CDR3 totals 19 residues. The germline V gene encodes CDR1 WNHNN and CDR2 SYGVQD (reference sequence). V was shortened by 1 base and J by 0 bases, with 21 bases between the two germline ends. The CDR3 sequence is CASSEWRRLLKFMNTEAFF. The CDR3 DNA follows: TGCGCCAGCAGTGAGTGGAGACGGCTCCTTAAATTCATGAACACTGAAGCTTTCTTT.

In nucleotides, the CDR3 is TGTGCCAGCAGTTTCTTGGGGACCTACAATGAGCAGTTCTTC. This encodes CASSFLGTYNEQFF. The V call is TRBV27, the J call TRBJ2-1; D not certain. The V end lost 3 bases, the J end lost 2 bases, and 8 bases lay between the germline ends. Germline values: CDR1 MNHEY, CDR2 SMNVEV (reference sequence). The CDR3 sequence is 14 residues long.

This chain uses TRBV18 with TRBJ2-2, with TRBD2 matching over 10 bases. CDR3 length: 16 amino acids. V dropped 2 bases and J dropped 6; count of bases not matched to a gene: 6. Germline CDR1 KGHSH, CDR2 LQKENI. The CDR3 sequence: CASSPSGTSEAGELFF. CDR3 in DNA: TGTGCCAGCTCACCATCCGGGACTAGCGAAGCCGGGGAGCTGTTTTTT.

The chain recombines TRBV7-9 with TRBJ2-7, with D perhaps given as TRBD1 or TRBD2 (6 bases each). V dropped 3 bases and J dropped 5 bases, with 17 bases sitting between them. The CDR3 contains 15 residues. CDR1 is SEHNR, CDR2 FQNEAQ, per germline (reference sequence). Here the CDR3 reads CASSLAPGAANEQYF. The CDR3 DNA reads as TGTGCCAGCAGCTTGGCCCCGGGGGCCGCCAACGAGCAGTACTTC.

The chain recombines TRBV9 with TRBJ1-1, with no clear D. Germline CDR1 and CDR2: SGDLS and YYNGEE. Between the trimmed V and J ends, which lost 0 bases and 4 bases, there was a span of 7 bases. CDR3 length: 13 residues. The CDR3 here is CASSVGGTTEAFF. CDR3 bases: TGTGCCAGCAGCGTAGGAGGAACCACTGAAGCTTTCTTT. Complete variable domain (other parts from reference TRBV9 and TRBJ1-1): DSGVTQTPKHLITATGQRVTLRCSPRSGDLSVYWYQQSLDQGLQFLIQYYNGEERAKGNILERFSAQQFPDLHSELNLSSLELGDSALYFCASSVGGTTEAFFGQGTRLTVV.

This sequence joins TRBV10-2 and TRBJ2-7; 7 bases fit TRBD2. The germline V gene encodes CDR1 WSHSY and CDR2 SAAADI. The CDR3 contains 15 residues. J gave up 2 bases and V 3 bases, and 7 bases lay outside the gene matches. The CDR3: CASSDQRDGAYEQYF. In nucleotides, the CDR3 is TGCGCCAGCAGTGACCAGCGGGACGGTGCCTACGAGCAGTACTTC.

This clone has a single count. This chain links TRBV27 with TRBJ1-5; tentative D call: TRBD1 (6 bases). The V end was cut by 0 bases, the J end by 4 bases, with 13 bases between. The V gene's germline CDR1 is MNHEY and CDR2 SMNVEV (reference sequence). CDR3 length: 16 residues. This CDR3 reads CASSLSDRQINQPQHF. CDR3 nucleotides: TGTGCCAGCAGTTTATCGGACAGACAAATAAATCAGCCCCAGCATTTT.

The CDR3: CASSTGAGGAVGNTIYF. The CDR3 DNA is TGTGCCAGCAGCACCGGAGCGGGGGGCGCGGTGGGAAACACCATATATTTT. The rearrangement uses TRBV9 and TRBJ1-3; tentatively, D is TRBD1 (6 bases). V was shortened by 4 bases and J by 4 bases, with 21 bases between the two germline ends. The CDR3 is 17 amino acids. Looked up from germline, CDR1 is SGDLS and CDR2 is YYNGEE.

This rearrangement joins TRBV7-2 to TRBJ2-2; 7 bases line up with TRBD2. In germline, CDR1 is SGHTA, CDR2 FQGNSA. Losses at the gene ends were 6 bases for V and 4 bases for J; bases not matched to a gene: 8. This CDR3 region has 15 residues. CDR3 sequence reads: CASSSGTTGTGELFF. The DNA of the CDR3 is TGTGCCAGCAGTTCCGGGACTACGGGCACCGGGGAGCTGTTTTTT.

V is TRBV27 and J is TRBJ2-3, with D tentatively TRBD1 or TRBD2 (5 bases each). Germline loops: CDR1 MNHEY, CDR2 SMNVEV (reference sequence). Trimming left V 0 bases short and J 2 bases short, with 9 bases between. The CDR3 consists of 15 residues. Written as DNA, the CDR3 is TGTGCCAGCAGTTTATCCCAGGGAGACACAGATACGCAGTATTTT. It specifies CASSLSQGDTDTQYF.

The rearrangement uses TRBV6-5 and TRBJ2-1; D tentatively reads TRBD1 or TRBD2 (5 bases each). Trimming removed 0 bases at V and 2 bases at J, with 11 bases between. CDR1 MNHEY and CDR2 SVGAGI come from the germline V gene. The CDR3 is made up of 16 amino acids. CDR3 residues: CASSYSPGTPYNEQFF. DNA for the CDR3: TGTGCCAGCAGTTACTCTCCGGGGACGCCCTACAATGAGCAGTTCTTC.

This clone is medium-sized. The rearrangement joins TRBV13 to TRBJ1-2; TRBD1 matches 9 bases. The CDR3 is 14 amino acids. The J segment lost 8 bases and the V segment lost 8 bases, leaving 12 bases of the junction unmatched. Germline V gives CDR1 PRHDT, CDR2 FYEKMQ (reference sequence). CDR3 nucleotides: TGTGCCAGCCCCTCACTGAGGACAGGGGACGGCTACACCTTC. It encodes CASPSLRTGDGYTF.

The chain links TRBV6-1 to TRBJ2-6, with D unclear. V was shortened by 5 bases and J by 0 bases, with 2 bases between the two germline ends. CDR3 size: 13 residues. The germline V gene encodes CDR1 MNHNS and CDR2 SASEGT. The CDR3 sequence: CASSYSGANVLTF. The CDR3 nucleotides are TGTGCCAGCAGTTACTCTGGGGCCAACGTCCTGACTTTC.

The chain couples TRBV28 to TRBJ1-1, with D maybe TRBD1 (5 bases). This CDR3 is 13 amino acids long. The V end lost 2 bases, the J end lost 6 bases, and 10 bases lay between the germline ends. The V gene's germline CDR1 is MDHEN and CDR2 SYDVKM. CDR3 residues: CASSLRLGAEAFF. The CDR3, as DNA: TGTGCCAGCAGTTTAAGGCTGGGGGCTGAAGCTTTCTTT.